This T cell receptor (beta chain) appears in the sequencing data of a study of shared clonotypes between healthy human individuals. Overall study results and limits: The study drew on few donors, limiting represented genetic and exposure-history diversity. It was anticipated that sequencing depth would influence how many clonotypes donors shared.

This clone was seen once. Its matching antigen is unknown. Terminally differentiated effector memory CD45RA+ cells were excluded by CCR7 positive selection of CD45RO-negative cells. Within Nashville, Tennessee resided all donors, each a Caucasian adult. The authors' processing: Junction-only immunoSEQ data arrived without quality scores, meaning filtering differed. Sequenced by immunoSEQ multiplex PCR; TCRdb stores in-frame clones only, minus some. Clone size and V and J calls were adopted from that table, with D and trimming inferred from the DNA. The table has roughly 2 million clones, about 95% seen once; the top ten hold roughly 1%. Sample: naive CD8+ T cells sorted from blood. The clonotype comes from a man younger than 35 in good health.

In DNA form, the CDR3 reads TGTGCCAGCAGCGTAGCCGGGACAGGGGGTCAGTACGAGCAGTACTTC. This encodes CASSVAGTGGQYEQYF. The rearrangement links TRBV9 to TRBJ2-7; 11 bases map to TRBD1. The CDR3 covers 16 residues. Germline-derived CDR1 and CDR2 are SGDLS and YYNGEE. V lost 0 bases and J lost 4; bases outside the gene matches: 6. The full variable domain, completed using reference TRBV9 and TRBJ2-7, is DSGVTQTPKHLITATGQRVTLRCSPRSGDLSVYWYQQSLDQGLQFLIQYYNGEERAKGNILERFSAQQFPDLHSELNLSSLELGDSALYFCASSVAGTGGQYEQYFGPGTRLTVT.